This T cell receptor beta chain was identified during a study of radiotherapy plus CTLA-4 blockade in lung cancer. On the study more broadly: Objective responses arose in approximately 17% of patients, and 25% to 35% experienced disease control. The study's findings and limits: Clones derived from tumor TCRs expanded in blood after radiotherapy plus ipilimumab. Early shifts in blood T cell clones, with interferon-beta, reportedly predicted response best.

Per germline, CDR1 SGDLS and CDR2 YYNGEE. V lost 0 bases, J lost 6 bases, and 0 bases stayed unmatched. This CDR3 has 13 amino acids. Regarding this clone: Its antigen is still unknown.

Chemo-refractory metastatic non-small-cell lung cancer patients were treated with focal radiation plus CTLA-4 blockade with ipilimumab. Repertoires were generated with immunoSEQ multiplex PCR, while TCRdb's copy carries only in-frame clones and drops some. The table shows fewer than 65,000 clones, with almost 85% occurring only once. This clonotype was obtained from a human donor with non-small cell lung cancer whose response to radiotherapy plus ipilimumab could not be evaluated. Sequencing was performed on peripheral blood, taken from a patient treated with radiotherapy plus ipilimumab. The rearrangement uses TRBV9 and TRBJ2-1, with 7 bases matching TRBD2. Here the CDR3 reads CASSVGGGNEQFF. The CDR3 DNA follows: TGTGCCAGCAGCGTAGGGGGGGGCAATGAGCAGTTCTTC. The full variable domain, its missing parts supplied by reference TRBV9 and TRBJ2-1, is DSGVTQTPKHLITATGQRVTLRCSPRSGDLSVYWYQQSLDQGLQFLIQYYNGEERAKGNILERFSAQQFPDLHSELNLSSLELGDSALYFCASSVGGGNEQFFGPGTRLTVL.